The clone carrying this T cell receptor (beta chain) was seen just once. This sample is drawn from a study of blood T cell repertoires in COVID-19. For the study at large: Sites in the United States, Italy and Spain provided acute and convalescent COVID-19 samples. T cells, B-cell-depleted T cells, or PBMCs provided the cDNA or gDNA that served as material.

In the study's own analysis: Researchers report that nucleated cell counts were estimated from reference gene primer amplification. The method was immunoSEQ multiplex PCR; TCRdb's version includes in-frame clones alone and lacks a portion of them. V, J and clone size reflect that table, while D and trimming were determined from the DNA. The data show 100,000 to 120,000 clones, with around 89% seen just once and about 4.5% held by the top ten. The CDR3 has 12 amino acids. Trimming left V 5 bases short and J 12 bases short, with 11 bases between. V is TRBV12-3 or TRBV12-4 and J is TRBJ1-6, with D unresolved. Sequenced input: peripheral blood. This TCR came from a woman between 50 and 59 years old with acute or convalescent COVID-19. For the CDR3, the DNA is TGTGCCAGCAGTCCATCTCCAGAACCCCTCCACTTT. Translated: CASSPSPEPLHF.